The sequence of this TCR beta chain was determined in a study of blood T cell repertoires in COVID-19. The CDR3 runs 15 residues. Germline V gives CDR1 MDHEN, CDR2 SYDVKM. The V and J ends lost 6 bases and 2 bases respectively, with 16 bases between them. Some clones are missing from TCRdb's copy, which holds only in-frame ones; the method was immunoSEQ multiplex PCR. The table records 250,000 to 300,000 clones, roughly 88% of them present only once. Sequencing was done on a sample of PBMCs or T cells enriched from blood (not recorded which). The TCR comes from a middle-aged woman with acute COVID-19. The chain has TRBV28 and TRBJ2-5; D perhaps matches TRBD1 (6 bases). DNA for the CDR3: TGTGCCAGCAGAGAAGGGACAAGGCTTCAAGAGACCCAGTACTTC. The encoded protein is CASREGTRLQETQYF.